The present TCR beta chain was sequenced within a study of control samples from healthy donors and cancer patients. Profiled with immunoSEQ multiplex PCR; TCRdb holds only in-frame clones, not every one. The data contain 150,000 to 200,000 clones, approximately 93% of them seen just once; the ten biggest clones take up 8.5%. Trimming pared 2 bases from V and 0 bases from J, leaving 7 bases between. The CDR3 covers 13 residues. CDR1 and CDR2 (germline): SQVTM, ANQGSEA. The specimen was blood. This TCR derives from a woman aged 40 to 55 in good health. The V call is TRBV29-1, the J call TRBJ1-1; D gene uncertain. CDR3 nucleotides: TGCAGCGTTGAATTCAGTATGAACACTGAAGCTTTCTTT. As protein: CSVEFSMNTEAFF.